One sample yielded the 26 T cell receptor beta chains listed below, sequenced in a study of CD8+CD57+ T cells in acquired aplastic anemia. CD8+CD57+ cell expansion, shown by flow cytometry, had occurred in the patients selected for sequencing. Genomic DNA served as template for TCR beta VDJ and CDR3 profiling. From the reads, TCRdb called clonotypes with MiXCR, one entry per CDR3 protein. Of about 180,000 distinct CDR3 sequences in the sample, around 63% were seen once. Sequenced input: sorted CD4+, CD8+, or CD8+CD57+ T cells (not recorded which) from PBMCs. These TCRs come from a human donor with aplastic anemia.

As regards this clonotype: The junction does not match germline at one end; this may be a read error. The chain recombines TRBV7-9 with TRBJ1-1; TRBD1 matches 7 bases. Germline CDR1 is SEHNR and CDR2 is FQNEAQ (reference sequence). There are 15 residues in the CDR3. The CDR3 DNA follows: TGCGCCAGCAGCTTACAACAGGGGATGGGGACTGAAGCTTTCTTT. Translated: CASSLQQGMGTEAFF.

This clonotype was detected only once. The CDR3 here is CASSLLDWQIDNEQYF. The CDR3 coding sequence is TGTGCCAGCAGCTTATTGGATTGGCAGATTGATAACGAGCAGTACTTC. V gene TRBV7-6 combines with J gene TRBJ2-7; D is uncertain. This CDR3 contains 16 residues. V was clipped by 2 bases and J by 5 bases, with 19 bases between them. The V gene's germline CDR1 is SGHVS and CDR2 FNYEAQ.

The chain joins TRBV29-1 to TRBJ2-7, with unresolved D. Germline CDR1 is SQVTM and CDR2 is ANQGSEA. Between the trimmed V and J ends, which lost 5 bases and 0 bases, there was a span of 11 bases. The CDR3 contains 13 residues. CDR3 sequence (DNA): TGCAGCGTTCTGGGCTCCTACTCCTACGAGCAGTACTTC. Translated, it gives CSVLGSYSYEQYF.

This chain connects TRBV7-9 to TRBJ2-7; D might be TRBD2 (6 bases). This CDR3 is 14 amino acids long. The germline V gene encodes CDR1 SEHNR and CDR2 FQNEAQ (reference sequence). Deletions cut 5 bases from V and 2 bases from J, with 13 bases between. CDR3: CASSPPWGAYEQYF. In DNA, the CDR3 is TGTGCCAGCAGCCCCCCATGGGGGGCCTACGAGCAGTACTTC.

V and J are TRBV7-9 and TRBJ2-1, with 7 bases aligning to TRBD1. Germline values: CDR1 SEHNR, CDR2 FQNEAQ (reference sequence). J was trimmed by 0 bases and V by 5 bases; bases with no gene match: 4. This CDR3 comprises 15 residues. CDR3 bases: TGTGCCAGCAGCGAGGACAGGAGCTCCTACAATGAGCAGTTCTTC. As protein: CASSEDRSSYNEQFF.

V gene TRBV24-1 combines with J gene TRBJ2-5; D uncertain. V was clipped by 4 bases and J by 3 bases, with 14 bases between them. CDR1 and CDR2 (germline): KGHDR, SFDVKD. The CDR3 length is 15 residues. This CDR3 is CATSDPVAAEETQYF. The CDR3 region has the DNA TGTGCCACCAGTGACCCCGTTGCGGCAGAAGAGACCCAGTACTTC.

This clonotype has only one observation. DNA of the CDR3: TGCAGCCTTGCTTCGCAGTTCTACGAGCAGTACTTC. It is translated as CSLASQFYEQYF. The rearrangement joins TRBV29-1 to TRBJ2-7; D is uncertain. From germline, CDR1 is SQVTM and CDR2 ANQGSEA. The CDR3 is made up of 12 amino acids. V lost 8 bases and J 3 bases, leaving 14 bases between the germline ends.

The J gene is TRBJ2-7, the V gene TRBV9; possibly TRBD2 for D (6 bases). The CDR3 covers 14 residues. From germline, CDR1 is SGDLS and CDR2 YYNGEE. Trimming cost V 0 bases and J 3 bases, with 10 bases left between them. CDR3 loop: CASSVGSSGYEQYF. CDR3 bases: TGTGCCAGCAGCGTAGGTAGTAGCGGCTACGAGCAGTACTTC.

CDR3 amino acids: CASSLKDRVTEGYTF. The CDR3 DNA reads as TGTGCCAGCTCACTAAAAGACAGGGTAACGGAGGGCTACACCTTC. The V call is TRBV18, the J call TRBJ1-2; 7 bases match TRBD1. Germline V gene lookup returns CDR1 KGHSH and CDR2 LQKENI. Trimming took 4 bases from V and 8 from J; bases not matched to a gene: 13. The CDR3 consists of 15 residues.

This clonotype was picked up many times. The chain is built from TRBV29-1 and TRBJ1-1; unclear D gene. Germline V gene data show CDR1 as SQVTM and CDR2 as ANQGSEA. The ends were cut back, 7 bases at V and 3 bases at J, with 12 bases in the middle. This CDR3 has 12 amino acids. The CDR3, as DNA: TGCAGCGCCCTCGACAAACACACTGAAGCTTTCTTT. It is translated as CSALDKHTEAFF.

This clonotype has just one count. V and J are TRBV5-1 and TRBJ1-5; TRBD1 might be the D (5 bases). Trimming took off 7 bases at V and 7 bases at J, with 21 bases between the two ends. Per the germline V gene, CDR1 is SGHRS and CDR2 is YFSETQ. This CDR3 is 15 amino acids long. CDR3 DNA: TGCGCCAGCTTACTACCCGGGCAGGGAAGACAGCCCCAGCATTTT. This sequence encodes CASLLPGQGRQPQHF.

There are a few counts of this clonotype. The rearrangement uses TRBV2 and TRBJ1-3, with 10 bases fitting TRBD1. V lost 6 bases and J lost 2; bases outside the gene matches: 10. CDR1 is SNHLY and CDR2 is FYNNEI in the germline V gene. CDR3 length: 17 amino acids. As DNA, the CDR3 is TGTGCCAGCAGGGGACAGGGGCGAGGAGTGGCTGGAAACACCATATATTTT. It encodes CASRGQGRGVAGNTIYF. The full variable domain, rest sourced from reference TRBV2 and TRBJ1-3, is EPEVTQTPSHQVTQMGQEVILRCVPISNHLYFYWYRQILGQKVEFLVSFYNNEISEKSEIFDDQFSVERPDGSNFTLKIRSTKLEDSAMYFCASRGQGRGVAGNTIYFGEGSWLTVV.

The chain couples TRBV10-3 to TRBJ2-5; TRBD1 might be the D (6 bases). Trimming shortened V by 3 bases and J by 1 base, and 15 bases separated the two germline ends. Per the germline V gene, CDR1 is ENHRY and CDR2 is SYGVKD. The CDR3 runs 16 residues. CDR3 DNA: TGTGCCATCAGTGAATCGGTCGGGGACATCCAAGAGACCCAGTACTTC. Translated, it gives CAISESVGDIQETQYF.

The V call is TRBV7-9, the J call TRBJ1-1, with 9 bases aligning to TRBD1. The CDR3 runs 15 residues. The ends lost 5 bases at V and 2 bases at J; junction bases unmatched: 6. CDR1 and CDR2 from the germline V gene are SEHNR and FQNEAQ (reference sequence). CDR3 in amino acids: CASSQGQGANTEAFF. For the CDR3, the DNA is TGTGCCAGCAGCCAGGGACAGGGAGCTAACACTGAAGCTTTCTTT.

The chain joins TRBV2 to TRBJ2-1; 9 bases map to TRBD1. The J segment lost 8 bases and the V segment lost 6 bases, leaving 26 bases of the junction unmatched. The CDR3 is made up of 20 amino acids. Per germline, CDR1 SNHLY and CDR2 FYNNEI. CDR3 protein: CASSQPGTGLGRSTGDEQFF. CDR3 sequence (DNA): TGTGCCAGCAGCCAACCGGGGACAGGGTTAGGCCGTAGTACAGGGGATGAGCAGTTCTTC.

The chain links TRBV9 to TRBJ2-5; D gene ambiguous. V lost 0 bases, J lost 1 base, and 7 bases lay in between. The CDR3 runs 14 residues. Germline assignment: CDR1 SGDLS and CDR2 YYNGEE. The CDR3 DNA reads TGTGCCAGCAGCGTAGATGGTAGCCAAGAGACCCAGTACTTC. It translates to CASSVDGSQETQYF.

V and J are TRBV9 and TRBJ1-1, with TRBD1 as a possible D gene (5 bases). This CDR3 spans 14 amino acids. CDR1 and CDR2 (germline): SGDLS, YYNGEE. V lost 6 bases and J 6 bases, leaving 18 bases between the germline ends. CDR3 region: CASNLNEGSAEAFF. CDR3 DNA sequence: TGTGCCAGCAACTTAAACGAGGGGAGCGCTGAAGCTTTCTTT. The whole variable domain, filled in from reference TRBV9 and TRBJ1-1, reads DSGVTQTPKHLITATGQRVTLRCSPRSGDLSVYWYQQSLDQGLQFLIQYYNGEERAKGNILERFSAQQFPDLHSELNLSSLELGDSALYFCASNLNEGSAEAFFGQGTRLTVV.

V usage is TRBV4-1 and J usage is TRBJ2-5; the match to TRBD2 covers 9 bases. This CDR3 contains 17 residues. Germline V gene lookup returns CDR1 MGHRA and CDR2 YSYEKL. The V gene end was trimmed by 3 bases and the J gene end by 2 bases; junction bases not matched to a gene: 10. In DNA form, the CDR3 reads TGCGCCAGCAGCCAGGTTGTGGCAGCGGGGGGACAAGAGACCCAGTACTTC. As protein: CASSQVVAAGGQETQYF.

This clonotype was counted only a few times. The chain recombines TRBV20-1 with TRBJ2-7; the D gene is possibly TRBD1 (6 bases). The germline V and J ends were trimmed by 6 bases and 4 bases, with 10 bases remaining between them. In germline, CDR1 is DFQATT, CDR2 SNEGSKA (reference sequence). The CDR3 is 11 residues long. In DNA, the CDR3 is TGCAGTGCATCAACAGGGTACGAGCAGTACTTC. Its translation: CSASTGYEQYF.

This clonotype was observed at least ten times. V is TRBV11-2 and J is TRBJ1-1; the D is unclear. This CDR3 has 13 amino acids. CDR1 is SGHAT, CDR2 FQNNGV, per germline. The ends were cut back, 1 base at V and 6 bases at J, with 9 bases in the middle. CDR3 protein: CASSLGRTSEAFF. The CDR3 nucleotides are TGTGCCAGCAGCTTAGGCAGGACCTCTGAAGCTTTCTTT.

The chain recombines TRBV29-1 with TRBJ2-3; D is uncertain. The CDR3 covers 15 residues. Germline lookup yields CDR1 SQVTM and CDR2 ANQGSEA. V shed 6 bases and J shed 0 bases, with 16 bases lying between them. The CDR3 loop is CSVARARSSTDTQYF. The CDR3 bases are TGCAGCGTGGCTCGGGCTAGATCTAGCACAGATACGCAGTATTTT.

J is TRBJ2-7 and V is TRBV7-9; D is unresolved. The length of the CDR3 is 12 residues. The germline CDR1 and CDR2 sequences are SEHNR and FQNEAQ (reference sequence). Trimming shortened V by 3 bases and J by 5 bases, and 8 bases separated the two germline ends. The DNA for the CDR3 is TGTGCCAGCAGCTTCAATTCAGACGAGCAGTACTTC. It yields the protein CASSFNSDEQYF.

The chain combines TRBV9 with TRBJ2-7; D is ambiguous. The CDR3 consists of 12 residues. The germline CDR1 and CDR2 sequences are SGDLS and YYNGEE. The V end was cut by 0 bases, the J end by 1 base, with 2 bases between. The CDR3 DNA reads as TGTGCCAGCAGCGTAGCTTCCTACGAGCAGTACTTC. Amino acid sequence: CASSVASYEQYF. Using reference TRBV9 and TRBJ2-7 for the parts outside the CDR3, the full variable domain is DSGVTQTPKHLITATGQRVTLRCSPRSGDLSVYWYQQSLDQGLQFLIQYYNGEERAKGNILERFSAQQFPDLHSELNLSSLELGDSALYFCASSVASYEQYFGPGTRLTVT.

J is TRBJ1-6 and V is TRBV4-2; 7 bases are a match to TRBD1. V gave up 0 bases and J gave up 8 bases; unmatched junction bases: 10. The CDR3 contains 17 residues. Germline CDR1 LGHNA, CDR2 YNFKEQ. This CDR3 reads CASSQDKVGQSDSPLHF. DNA for the CDR3: TGTGCCAGCAGCCAAGATAAGGTGGGACAGTCTGATTCACCCCTCCACTTT.

The chain carries TRBV24-1 and TRBJ1-1, with D perhaps TRBD1 (5 bases). With 9 bases removed from V and 4 bases from J, the gap between germline ends came to 14 bases. Germline V gives CDR1 KGHDR, CDR2 SFDVKD. The CDR3 runs 13 residues. CDR3 coding DNA: TGTGCCACCTCGCGAGGAGGGGCCACTGAAGCTTTCTTT. As protein: CATSRGGATEAFF.

A note on this clonotype: One junction end disagrees with the germline gene, perhaps due to a read error. The chain uses TRBV7-9 and TRBJ2-7, with D tentatively TRBD1 or TRBD2 (5 bases each). The CDR3 runs to 12 residues. The germline CDR1 and CDR2 sequences are SEHNR and FQNEAQ (reference sequence). In DNA form, the CDR3 reads TGCGCCAGCAGTGGGGGTCCCTACGAGCAGTACTTC. Amino acid sequence: CASSGGPYEQYF.